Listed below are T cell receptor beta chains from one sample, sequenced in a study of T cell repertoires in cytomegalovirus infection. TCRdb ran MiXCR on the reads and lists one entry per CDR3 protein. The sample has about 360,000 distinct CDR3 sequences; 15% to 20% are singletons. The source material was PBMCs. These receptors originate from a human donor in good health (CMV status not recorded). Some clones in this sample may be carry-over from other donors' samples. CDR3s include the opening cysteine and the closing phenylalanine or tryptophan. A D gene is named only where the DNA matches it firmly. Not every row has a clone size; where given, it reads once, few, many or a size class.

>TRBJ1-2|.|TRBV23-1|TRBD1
TGCGCCAGCACAAGGACAGGGAAGAACTATGGCTACACCTTC
CASTRTGKNYGYTF
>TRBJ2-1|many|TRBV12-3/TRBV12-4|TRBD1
TGTGCCAGTCAAAGACAGGGGGACTACAATGAGCAGTTCTTC
CASQRQGDYNEQFF
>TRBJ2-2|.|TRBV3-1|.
TGTGCCAGCAGCCAGGCTCCCACCACCGCCGGGGAGCTGTTTTTT
CASSQAPTTAGELFF
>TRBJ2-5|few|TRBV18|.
TGTGCCAGCTCACCGGATTTAGAGCCTATCCCACACTTC
CASSPDLEPIPHF
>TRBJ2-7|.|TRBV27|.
TGTGCCAGCAGTCGAGTCCAAAGCTCCTACGAGCAGTACTTC
CASSRVQSSYEQYF
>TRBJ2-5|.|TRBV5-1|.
TGCGCCAGCACGGGACGGACTTCGTCCCAGTACTTC
CASTGRTSSQYF
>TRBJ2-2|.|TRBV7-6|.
TGTGCCAGCAGCGCCACAGGGCACGGGGAGCTGTTTTTT
CASSATGHGELFF
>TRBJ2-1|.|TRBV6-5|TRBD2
TGTGCCAGCAGTTACTTTCGACTAGCGAATGAGCAGTTCTTC
CASSYFRLANEQFF
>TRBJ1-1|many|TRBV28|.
TGTGCCAGCAGACCTCCCAACAGGGTGAACACTGAAGCTTTCTTT
CASRPPNRVNTEAFF
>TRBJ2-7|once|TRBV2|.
TGTGCCAGCAGTGATCCTCCATCCTACGAGCAGTACTTC
CASSDPPSYEQYF
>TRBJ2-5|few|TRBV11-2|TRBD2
TGTGCCAGCAGCTTGGCGGGAGGGTCATACCAAGAGACCCAGTACTTC
CASSLAGGSYQETQYF
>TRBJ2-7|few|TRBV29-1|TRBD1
TGCAGCGTCGCTCCGCGATGGGGGACAGGGGCGTTCGAGCAGTACTTC
CSVAPRWGTGAFEQYF
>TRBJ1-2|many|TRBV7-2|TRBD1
TGTGCCAGCAGCCTGACGGGACAGGAAAACTATGGCTACACCTTC
CASSLTGQENYGYTF
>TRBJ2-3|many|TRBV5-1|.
TGCGCCAGCAGCTCCAGGGGCCAACCCACAGATACGCAGTATTTT
CASSSRGQPTDTQYF
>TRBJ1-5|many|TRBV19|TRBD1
TGTGCCAGTACCTTAGACAGGGGCAAACAGCCCCAGCATTTT
CASTLDRGKQPQHF
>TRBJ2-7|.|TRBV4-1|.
TGCGCCAGCAGCCAAGATCTGAGAGGCCCCTACGAGCAGTACTTC
CASSQDLRGPYEQYF
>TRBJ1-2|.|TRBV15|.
TGTGCCACCAGCCGGACATCCTCGGGTGGCTACACCTTC
CATSRTSSGGYTF
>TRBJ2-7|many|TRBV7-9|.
TGTGCCAGCAGCCGCCCGCGGGGGACACAGTACTTC
CASSRPRGTQYF
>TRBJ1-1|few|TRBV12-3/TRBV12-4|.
TGTGCCAGCAGCGTAGGGGCGGTCACTGAAGCTTTCTTT
CASSVGAVTEAFF
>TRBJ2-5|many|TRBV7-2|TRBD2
TGTGCCAGCAGCTTAGGGACTAGCGGGGAAACCCAGTACTTC
CASSLGTSGETQYF
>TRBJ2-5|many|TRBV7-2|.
TGTGCCAGCAGCCTCGCGGGGAGGACCCAGTACTTC
CASSLAGRTQYF
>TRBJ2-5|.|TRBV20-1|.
TGCAGTGCTAGAGAAGCTGGAGAGACCCAGTACTTC
CSAREAGETQYF
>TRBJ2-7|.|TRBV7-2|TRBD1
TGTGCCAGCAGCTACGGACAGGGCCCCTACGAGCAGTACTTC
CASSYGQGPYEQYF
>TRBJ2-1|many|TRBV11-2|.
TGTGCCAGCAGCCCCACCGGGAGTCTCGTCAATGAGCAGTTCTTC
CASSPTGSLVNEQFF
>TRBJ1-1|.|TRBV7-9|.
TGTGCCAGCAGCTTTGGGGAGTCCACTGAAGCTTTCTTT
CASSFGESTEAFF
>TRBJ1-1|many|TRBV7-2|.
TGTGCCAGCAGCTCTCCCGACAGAATGAACACTGAAGCTTTCTTT
CASSSPDRMNTEAFF
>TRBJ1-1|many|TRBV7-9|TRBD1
TGTGCCAGCAGTTTCTCCGGGACAGAAGACATGAACACTGAAGCTTTCTTT
CASSFSGTEDMNTEAFF
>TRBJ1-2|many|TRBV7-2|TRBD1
TGTGCCAGCAGCCCAGGGGTGGGGACAGGGCGCTATGGCTACACCTTC
CASSPGVGTGRYGYTF
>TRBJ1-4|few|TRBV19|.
TGTGCCAGTAGAGAGTATGGAGATGAAAAACTGTTTTTT
CASREYGDEKLFF
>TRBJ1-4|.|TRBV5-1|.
TGCGCCAGCAGCTTCAGGGCGGCAACTAATGAAAAACTGTTTTTT
CASSFRAATNEKLFF
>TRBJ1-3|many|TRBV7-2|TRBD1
TGTGCCAGCAGTTCGACAGGGTCCCCCGGAAACACCATATATTTT
CASSSTGSPGNTIYF
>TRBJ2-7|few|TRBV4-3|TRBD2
TGCGCCAGCAGCCAAGAACCTAGCGGCTCCTACGAGCAGTACTTC
CASSQEPSGSYEQYF
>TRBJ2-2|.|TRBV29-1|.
TGCAGCGTTGTCCTCACAAACACCGGGGAGCTGTTTTTT
CSVVLTNTGELFF
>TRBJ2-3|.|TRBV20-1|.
TGCAGTGCTGCCGCCCCCACAGATACGCAGTATTTT
CSAAAPTDTQYF
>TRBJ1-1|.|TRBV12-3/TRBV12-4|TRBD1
TGTGCCAGCAGCCAAGGGGGCAGGGGTTTCTTT
CASSQGGRGFF
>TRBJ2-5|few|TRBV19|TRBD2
TGTGCCAGTAGTAGTACTAGCGGGATTATATGGGGCCAAGAGACCCAGTACTTC
CASSSTSGIIWGQETQYF
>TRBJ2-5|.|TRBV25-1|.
TGTGCCAGCAGTGAGGCCGGAGGGGTGGAGACCCAGTACTTC
CASSEAGGVETQYF
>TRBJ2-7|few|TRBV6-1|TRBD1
TGTGCCAGCAGTGAAGGTATTGACAGGGTCCACGAGCAGTACTTC
CASSEGIDRVHEQYF
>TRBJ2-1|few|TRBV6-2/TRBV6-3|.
TGTGCCAGCAGTTACTCAAGGTGGAGTAGGCGACCTTACAATGAGCAGTTCTTC
CASSYSRWSRRPYNEQFF
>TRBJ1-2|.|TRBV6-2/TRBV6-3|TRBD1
TGTGCCAGCAGGCGGACAGGGGGCAGATATGGCTACACCTTC
CASRRTGGRYGYTF
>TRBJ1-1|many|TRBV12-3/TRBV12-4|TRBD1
TGTGCCAGCAGGTCGACAGGGGGCGTATTGGCTTTCTTT
CASRSTGGVLAFF
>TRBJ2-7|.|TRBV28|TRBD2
TGTGCCAGCAGCATTGCCAGCGGGGGGTCTTACGAGCAGTACTTC
CASSIASGGSYEQYF
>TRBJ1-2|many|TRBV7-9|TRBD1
TGTGCCAGCAGCAGTTGGGACAGGAACTATGGCTACACCTTC
CASSSWDRNYGYTF
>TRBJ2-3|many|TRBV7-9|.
TGTGCCAGCAGCTCACTCCTACTTGGGAACACAGATACGCAGTATTTT
CASSSLLLGNTDTQYF
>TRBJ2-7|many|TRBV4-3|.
TGCGCCAGCAGCCAAGATGGAAGCGGAGGCGAGCAGTACTTC
CASSQDGSGGEQYF
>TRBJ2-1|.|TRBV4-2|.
TGTGCCAGCAGCCAAGAAAGTACGGCAAATGAGCAGTTCTTC
CASSQESTANEQFF
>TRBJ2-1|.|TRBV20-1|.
TGCAGTGCTAGCTCAGAGCTCCCGACAGACAATGAGCAGTTCTTC
CSASSELPTDNEQFF
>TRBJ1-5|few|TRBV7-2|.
TGTGCCAGCAGCTTAGGGGCCAGATTTAATCAGCCCCAGCATTTT
CASSLGARFNQPQHF
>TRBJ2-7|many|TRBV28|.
TGTGCCAGCAATTTGGTGGGGTACGAGCAGTACTTC
CASNLVGYEQYF
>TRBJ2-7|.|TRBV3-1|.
TGTGCCAGCAGCCAAGAAACAGGGACCTACGAGCAGTACTTC
CASSQETGTYEQYF
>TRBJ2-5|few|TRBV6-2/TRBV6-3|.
TGTGCCAGCGGCGGGGACCTCCAAGAGACCCAGTACTTC
CASGGDLQETQYF
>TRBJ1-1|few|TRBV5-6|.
TGTGCCAGCAGCTTACCCACCGGGTATGGATCTGAAGCTTTCTTT
CASSLPTGYGSEAFF